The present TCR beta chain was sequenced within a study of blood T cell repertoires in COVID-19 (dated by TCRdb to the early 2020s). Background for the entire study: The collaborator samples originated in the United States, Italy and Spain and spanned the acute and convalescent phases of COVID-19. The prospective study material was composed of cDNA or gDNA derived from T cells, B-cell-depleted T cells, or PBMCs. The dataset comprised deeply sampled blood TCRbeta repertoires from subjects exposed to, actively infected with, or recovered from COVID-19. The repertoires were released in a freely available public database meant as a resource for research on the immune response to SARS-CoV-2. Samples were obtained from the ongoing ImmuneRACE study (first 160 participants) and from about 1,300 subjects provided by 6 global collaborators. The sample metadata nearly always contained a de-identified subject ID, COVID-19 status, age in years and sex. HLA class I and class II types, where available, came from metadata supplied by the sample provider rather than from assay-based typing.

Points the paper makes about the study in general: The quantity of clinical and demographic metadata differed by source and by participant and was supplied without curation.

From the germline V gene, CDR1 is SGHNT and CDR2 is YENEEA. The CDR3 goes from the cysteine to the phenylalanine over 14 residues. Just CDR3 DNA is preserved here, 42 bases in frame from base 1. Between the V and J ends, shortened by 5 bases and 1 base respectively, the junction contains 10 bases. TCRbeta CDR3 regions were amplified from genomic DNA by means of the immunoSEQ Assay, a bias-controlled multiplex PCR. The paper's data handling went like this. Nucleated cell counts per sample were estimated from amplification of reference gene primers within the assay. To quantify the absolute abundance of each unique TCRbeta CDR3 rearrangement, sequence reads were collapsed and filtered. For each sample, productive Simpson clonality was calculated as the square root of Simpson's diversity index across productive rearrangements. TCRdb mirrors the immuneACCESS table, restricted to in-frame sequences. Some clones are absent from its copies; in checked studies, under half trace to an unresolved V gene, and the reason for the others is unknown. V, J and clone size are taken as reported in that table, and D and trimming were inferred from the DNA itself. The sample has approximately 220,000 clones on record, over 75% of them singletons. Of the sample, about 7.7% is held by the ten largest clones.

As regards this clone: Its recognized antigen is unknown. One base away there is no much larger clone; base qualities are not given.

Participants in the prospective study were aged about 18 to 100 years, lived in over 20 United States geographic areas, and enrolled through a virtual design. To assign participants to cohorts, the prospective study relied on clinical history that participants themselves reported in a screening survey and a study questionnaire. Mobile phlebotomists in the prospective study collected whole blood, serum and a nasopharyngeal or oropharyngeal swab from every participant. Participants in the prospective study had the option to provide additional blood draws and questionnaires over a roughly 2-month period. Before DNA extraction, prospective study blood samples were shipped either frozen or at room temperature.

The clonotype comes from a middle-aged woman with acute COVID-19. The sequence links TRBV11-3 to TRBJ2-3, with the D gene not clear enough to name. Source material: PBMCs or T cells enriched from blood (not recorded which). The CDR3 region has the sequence CASSPTRGTDTQYF. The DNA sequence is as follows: TGTGCCAGCAGCCCTACACGGGGCACAGATACGCAGTATTTT.